This T cell receptor (beta chain) was sequenced for a study of blood T cell repertoires in COVID-19. Study context: The cDNA or gDNA used as material had been derived from T cells, B-cell-depleted T cells, or PBMCs.

This CDR3 has 16 amino acids. The germline V and J ends were trimmed by 0 bases and 0 bases, with 8 bases remaining between them. The germline V gene has CDR1 KGHSH and CDR2 LQKENI. The table came from immunoSEQ multiplex PCR; TCRdb's copy has only in-frame clones and leaves some out. The sample consists of around 120,000 clones, 90% of them appearing once. The TCR was taken from a woman aged 55-70 years with COVID-19, enrolled during active disease. Sequences were obtained from peripheral blood. This chain uses TRBV18 with TRBJ2-2, with a weak D call TRBD1 (6 bases). CDR3 sequence reads: CASSPPGQPNTGELFF. The CDR3 bases are TGTGCCAGCTCACCACCGGGACAACCGAACACCGGGGAGCTGTTTTTT.